These T cell receptor beta chains were read from a single sample in a study of cytomegalovirus exposure and HLA in healthy donors. TCRdb's table, derived via immunoSEQ multiplex PCR, lists solely in-frame clones and lacks some. The sample comprises 180,000 or so clones, more than 60% of which are singletons, and over 1.1% rests with the top ten. Sequencing was performed on PBMCs. These receptor sequences come from a man aged 18 to 29 in good health and CMV-seronegative. Each CDR3 is given with its conserved first and last residue. Each record gives: J gene, clone size, V gene, CDR3 protein. Some rows mark clone size as missing; the rest say once, few, many or name a class of expanded clone.

TRBJ2-5,-,TRBV15,CATSRGGRGREQYF
TRBJ2-1,-,TRBV9,CASSGGSGSYNEQFF
TRBJ1-2,few,TRBV27,CASSLKGGYGYTF
TRBJ2-1,-,TRBV7-3,CASSSTSGNHNEQFF
TRBJ2-5,once,TRBV7-2,CASSRPGGQETQYF
TRBJ2-1,few,TRBV7-6,CASSLVAGSSYNEQFF
TRBJ2-5,-,TRBV5-1,CASSLVGSVIPQETQYF
TRBJ1-2,-,TRBV4-2,CASSQDYSAQTYGYTF
TRBJ1-2,-,TRBV7-9,CASSPGTGVSNYGYTF
TRBJ1-1,-,TRBV19,CASSLGQGNTEAFF
TRBJ1-1,once,TRBV28,CASSPGTDYLPEAFF
TRBJ1-5,-,TRBV10-3,CAAGADSLGQPQHF
TRBJ2-1,-,TRBV11-1,CASSLSQGIPYNEQFF
TRBJ2-1,-,TRBV5-1,CASSGTGKINEQFF
TRBJ2-7,-,TRBV30,CAWSVLAGPYEQYF
TRBJ2-1,-,TRBV27,CASRTGTSGRGYNEQFF
TRBJ1-2,-,TRBV7-9,CASTRDRSNYGYTF
TRBJ2-1,-,TRBV7-9,CASSSGSGGSYNEQFF
TRBJ2-1,few,TRBV27,CASSFWGGRTYNEQFF
TRBJ2-7,-,TRBV13,CASSRWRGPYEQYF
TRBJ1-2,-,TRBV7-2,CASSLGTGNYGYTF
TRBJ1-2,-,TRBV4-2,CASSHKPRQGAGGYTF
TRBJ1-4,-,TRBV30,CASTGGGKKLFF
TRBJ1-2,-,TRBV4-2,CASSQADQGLYGYTF
TRBJ2-7,-,TRBV19,CASSSAATYEQYF
TRBJ2-2,few,TRBV19,CASSTSNTYDRGLNTGELFF
-,-,TRBV6-5,CASRLAGGPYEQYF
TRBJ1-1,-,TRBV5-5,CASSLAGANTEAFF
TRBJ2-3,-,TRBV2,CASRGAGYPDTQYF
TRBJ2-1,-,TRBV5-6,CASSAGIYYNEQFF
TRBJ2-3,-,TRBV5-1,CASSLGRGDTDTQYF
TRBJ1-4,-,TRBV7-9,CASSLTDRGRNEKLFF
TRBJ2-1,few,TRBV7-2,CASSPTIRRGGEQFF
TRBJ1-2,-,TRBV5-5,CASSLYRGPGYGYTF
TRBJ2-7,-,TRBV5-6,CASSYDRGEQYF
TRBJ2-5,-,TRBV4-3,CASSQGYQLADQETQYF
TRBJ1-2,-,TRBV7-9,CASSLRAEGYGYTF
TRBJ2-7,-,TRBV7-9,CASSLGHYYEQYF
TRBJ2-5,-,TRBV2,CASSDQGDIAQETQYF
TRBJ1-5,-,TRBV6-6,CASTWGREGVDPPQHF
TRBJ1-2,-,TRBV5-6,CASSVGQGIDYGYTF
TRBJ1-4,-,TRBV7-2,CASSPRQGIATNEKLFF
TRBJ2-7,-,TRBV19,CASSMGLAREQYF
TRBJ2-7,-,TRBV30,CAWSPGQGLLQYF
TRBJ1-3,many,TRBV6-6,CASLPAHRYSGNTIYF
TRBJ1-2,-,TRBV27,CASSLWGPANYGYTF
TRBJ2-5,-,TRBV18,CASSPDQIWTGGRETQYF
TRBJ2-5,-,TRBV7-8,CASRGGSQETQYF
TRBJ2-3,once,TRBV4-3,CASSQVTVRDTQYF
TRBJ2-7,-,TRBV7-2,CASSPVAGTGSHEQYF
TRBJ1-4,-,TRBV7-2,CASSLARTTNEKLFF
TRBJ2-7,once,TRBV5-6,CASSLVALSSYEQYF
TRBJ2-7,-,TRBV9,CASSVASRGEQYF
TRBJ2-3,once,TRBV7-3,CASSLTGTFTDTQYF
TRBJ1-3,-,TRBV9,CASSVGDGWTGNTIYF
TRBJ1-2,-,TRBV5-6,CASRSPGTLSGYTF